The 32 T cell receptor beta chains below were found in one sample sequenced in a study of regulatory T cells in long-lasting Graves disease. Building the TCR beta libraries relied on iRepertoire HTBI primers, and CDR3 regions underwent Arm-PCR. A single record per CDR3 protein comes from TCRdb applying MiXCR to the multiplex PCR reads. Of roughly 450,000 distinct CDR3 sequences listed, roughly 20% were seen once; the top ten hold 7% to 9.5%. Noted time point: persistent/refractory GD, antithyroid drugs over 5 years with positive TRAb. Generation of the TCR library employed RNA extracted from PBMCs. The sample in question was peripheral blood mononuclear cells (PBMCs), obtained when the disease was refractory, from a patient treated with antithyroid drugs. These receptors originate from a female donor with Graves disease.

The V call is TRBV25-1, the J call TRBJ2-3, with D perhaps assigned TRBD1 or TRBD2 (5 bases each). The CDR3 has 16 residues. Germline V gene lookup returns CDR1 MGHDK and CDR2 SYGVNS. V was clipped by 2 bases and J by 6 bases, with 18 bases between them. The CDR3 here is CASSENLGTGGDTQYF. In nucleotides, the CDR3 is TGTGCCAGCAGTGAAAACTTAGGGACGGGCGGGGATACGCAGTATTTT.

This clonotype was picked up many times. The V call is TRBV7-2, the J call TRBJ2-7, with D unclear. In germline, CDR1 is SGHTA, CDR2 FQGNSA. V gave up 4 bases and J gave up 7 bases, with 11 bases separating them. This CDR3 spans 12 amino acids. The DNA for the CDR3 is TGTGCCAGCAGCTCCAAATGGGCGGAGCAGTACTTC. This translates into CASSSKWAEQYF.

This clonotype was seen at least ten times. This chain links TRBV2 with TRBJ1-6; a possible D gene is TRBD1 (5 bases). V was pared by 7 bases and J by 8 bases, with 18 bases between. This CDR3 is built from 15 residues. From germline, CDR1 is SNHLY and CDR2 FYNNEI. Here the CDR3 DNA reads TGTGCCAGCAAATGGGGAGCAGGGACGGATTCACCCCTCCACTTT. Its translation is CASKWGAGTDSPLHF. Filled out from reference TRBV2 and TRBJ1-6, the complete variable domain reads EPEVTQTPSHQVTQMGQEVILRCVPISNHLYFYWYRQILGQKVEFLVSFYNNEISEKSEIFDDQFSVERPDGSNFTLKIRSTKLEDSAMYFCASKWGAGTDSPLHFGNGTRLTVT.

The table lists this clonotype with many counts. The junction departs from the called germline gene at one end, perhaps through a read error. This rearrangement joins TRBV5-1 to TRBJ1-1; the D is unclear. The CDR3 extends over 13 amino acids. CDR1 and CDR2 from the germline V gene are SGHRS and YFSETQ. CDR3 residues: CASSLEANTEAFF. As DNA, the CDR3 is TGTGCCAGCAGCTTAGAAGCCAACACTGAAGCTTTCTTT.

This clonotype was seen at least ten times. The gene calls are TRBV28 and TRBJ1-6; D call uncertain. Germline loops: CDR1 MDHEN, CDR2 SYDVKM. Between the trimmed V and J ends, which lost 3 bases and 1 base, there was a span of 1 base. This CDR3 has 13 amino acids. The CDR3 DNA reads TGTGCCAGCAGTTTGTCCTATAATTCACCCCTCCACTTT. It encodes CASSLSYNSPLHF.

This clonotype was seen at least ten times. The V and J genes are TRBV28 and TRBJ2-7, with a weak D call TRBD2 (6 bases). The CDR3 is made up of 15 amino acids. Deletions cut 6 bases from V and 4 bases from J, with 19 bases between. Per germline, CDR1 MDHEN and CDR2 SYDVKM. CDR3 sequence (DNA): TGTGCCAGCAGCCCACCGGGGGTAGCAGGTTACGAGCAGTACTTC. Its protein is CASSPPGVAGYEQYF.

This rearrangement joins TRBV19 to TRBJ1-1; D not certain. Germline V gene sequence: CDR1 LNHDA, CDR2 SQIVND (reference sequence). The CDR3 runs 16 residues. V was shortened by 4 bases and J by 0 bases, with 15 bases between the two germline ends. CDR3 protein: CASSSFYSFVNTEAFF. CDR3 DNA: TGTGCCAGTAGTAGCTTCTACAGCTTCGTGAACACTGAAGCTTTCTTT.

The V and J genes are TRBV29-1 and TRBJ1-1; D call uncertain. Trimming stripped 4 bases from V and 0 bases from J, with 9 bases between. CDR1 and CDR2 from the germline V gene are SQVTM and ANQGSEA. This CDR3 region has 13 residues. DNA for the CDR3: TGCAGCGTTGGTAGAAAAATGAACACTGAAGCTTTCTTT. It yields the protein CSVGRKMNTEAFF.

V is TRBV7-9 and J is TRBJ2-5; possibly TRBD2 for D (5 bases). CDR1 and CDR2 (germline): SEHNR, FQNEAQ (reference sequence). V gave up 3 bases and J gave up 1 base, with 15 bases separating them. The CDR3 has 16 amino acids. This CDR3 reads CASSFFGGSSQETQYF. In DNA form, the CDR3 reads TGTGCCAGCAGCTTTTTTGGCGGGTCTTCCCAAGAGACCCAGTACTTC. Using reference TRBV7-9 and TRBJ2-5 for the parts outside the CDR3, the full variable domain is DTGVSQNPRHKITKRGQNVTFRCDPISEHNRLYWYRQTLGQGPEFLTYFQNEAQLEKSRLLSDRFSAERPKGSFSTLEIQRTEQGDSAMYLCASSFFGGSSQETQYFGPGTRLLVL.

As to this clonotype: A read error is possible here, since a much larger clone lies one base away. CDR3 sequence (DNA): TGCGCCAGCAGCTTGGGCTCACCCACTGAAGCTTCCTTT. Translation: CASSLGSPTEASF. The rearrangement links TRBV5-1 to TRBJ1-1; no clear D. The CDR3 covers 13 residues. The germline V gene has CDR1 SGHRS and CDR2 YFSETQ.

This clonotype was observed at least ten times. DNA for the CDR3: TGTGCCAGCAGCTTAGGACAGGGCTCTGAAGCTTTCTTT. Protein: CASSLGQGSEAFF. The V call is TRBV13, the J call TRBJ1-1, with TRBD1 as a possible D gene (6 bases). From germline, CDR1 is PRHDT and CDR2 FYEKMQ (reference sequence). V was shortened by 0 bases and J by 6 bases, with 8 bases between the two germline ends. This CDR3 comprises 13 residues.

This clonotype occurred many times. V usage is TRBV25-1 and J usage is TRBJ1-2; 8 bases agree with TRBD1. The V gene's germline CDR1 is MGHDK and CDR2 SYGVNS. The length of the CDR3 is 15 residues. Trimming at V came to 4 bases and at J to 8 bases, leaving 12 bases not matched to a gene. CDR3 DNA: TGTGCCAGCAGTGCCCCAGGGGGCTATACAGGAGGCTACACCTTC. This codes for CASSAPGGYTGGYTF.

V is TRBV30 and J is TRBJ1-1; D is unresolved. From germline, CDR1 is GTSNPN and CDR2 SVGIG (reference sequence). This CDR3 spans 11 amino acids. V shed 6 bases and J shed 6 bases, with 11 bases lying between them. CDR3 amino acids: CACMRAAEAFF. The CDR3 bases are TGTGCCTGCATGAGAGCGGCTGAAGCTTTCTTT.

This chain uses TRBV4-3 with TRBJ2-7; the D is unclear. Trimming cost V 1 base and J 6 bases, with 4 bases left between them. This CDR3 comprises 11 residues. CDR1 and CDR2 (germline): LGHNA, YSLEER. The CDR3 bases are TGCGCCAGCAGCCAAGCCCCCGAGCAGTACTTC. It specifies CASSQAPEQYF.

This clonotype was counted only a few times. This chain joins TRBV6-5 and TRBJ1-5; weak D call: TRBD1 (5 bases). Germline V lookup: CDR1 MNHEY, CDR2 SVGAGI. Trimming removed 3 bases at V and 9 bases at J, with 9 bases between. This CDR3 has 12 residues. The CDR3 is CASSYERGPQHF. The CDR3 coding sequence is TGTGCCAGCAGTTATGAGAGGGGGCCCCAGCATTTT.

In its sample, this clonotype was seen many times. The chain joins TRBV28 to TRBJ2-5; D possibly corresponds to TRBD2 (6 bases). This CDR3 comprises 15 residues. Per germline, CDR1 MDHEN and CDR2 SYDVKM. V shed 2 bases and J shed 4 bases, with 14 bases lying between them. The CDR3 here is CASSLEVAAIETQYF. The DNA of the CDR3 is TGTGCCAGCAGTTTAGAGGTAGCGGCAATAGAGACCCAGTACTTC.

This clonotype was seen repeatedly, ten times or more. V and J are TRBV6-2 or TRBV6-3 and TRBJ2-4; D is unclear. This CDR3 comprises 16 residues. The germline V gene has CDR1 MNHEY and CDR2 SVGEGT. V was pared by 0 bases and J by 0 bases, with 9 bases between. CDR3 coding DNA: TGTGCCAGCAGTTACTCGAATTCGCTAGCCAAAAACATTCAGTACTTC. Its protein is CASSYSNSLAKNIQYF.

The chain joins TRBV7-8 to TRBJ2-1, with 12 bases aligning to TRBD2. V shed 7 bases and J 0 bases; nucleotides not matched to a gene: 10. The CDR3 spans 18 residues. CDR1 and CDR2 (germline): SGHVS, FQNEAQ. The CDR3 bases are TGTGCCAGCATGGGGGGGACTAGCGGGTTAAGCTCCTACAATGAGCAGTTCTTC. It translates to CASMGGTSGLSSYNEQFF.

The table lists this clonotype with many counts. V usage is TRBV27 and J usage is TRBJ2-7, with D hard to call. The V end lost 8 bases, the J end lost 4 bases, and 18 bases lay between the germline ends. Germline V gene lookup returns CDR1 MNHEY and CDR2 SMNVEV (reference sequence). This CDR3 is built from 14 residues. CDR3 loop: CASSPGHLLYEQYF. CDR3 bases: TGTGCCAGCTCCCCCGGGCACCTCTTGTACGAGCAGTACTTC.

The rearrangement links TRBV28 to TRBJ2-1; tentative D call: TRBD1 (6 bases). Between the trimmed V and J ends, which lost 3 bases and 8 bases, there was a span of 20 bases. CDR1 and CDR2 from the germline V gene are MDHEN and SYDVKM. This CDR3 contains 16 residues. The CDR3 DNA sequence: TGTGCCAGCAGTTTCCAGGGGAATGGGCCAGGGGATGAGCAGTTCTTC. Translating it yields CASSFQGNGPGDEQFF.

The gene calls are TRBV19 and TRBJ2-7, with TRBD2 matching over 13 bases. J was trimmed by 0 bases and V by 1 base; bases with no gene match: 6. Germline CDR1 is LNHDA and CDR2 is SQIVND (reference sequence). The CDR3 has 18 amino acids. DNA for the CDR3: TGTGCCAGTAGTATAGCGAGCAGGACTAGCGGGAGCTCCTACGAGCAGTACTTC. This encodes CASSIASRTSGSSYEQYF.

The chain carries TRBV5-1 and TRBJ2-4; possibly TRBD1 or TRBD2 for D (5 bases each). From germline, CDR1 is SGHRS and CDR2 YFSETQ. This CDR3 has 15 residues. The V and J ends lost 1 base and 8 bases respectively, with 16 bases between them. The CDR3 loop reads CASSLFGERTHIQYF. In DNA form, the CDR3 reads TGCGCCAGCAGCTTGTTCGGGGAAAGGACACACATTCAGTACTTC. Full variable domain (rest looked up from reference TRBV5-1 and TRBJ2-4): KAGVTQTPRYLIKTRGQQVTLSCSPISGHRSVSWYQQTPGQGLQFLFEYFSETQRNKGNFPGRFSGRQFSNSRSEMNVSTLELGDSALYLCASSLFGERTHIQYFGAGTRLSVL.

The chain's CDR3 is CASSQSGYNENRLFF. DNA for the CDR3: TGCGCCAGCAGCCAATCAGGGTACAATGAAAATCGACTGTTTTTT. The rearrangement uses TRBV4-3 and TRBJ1-4; possibly TRBD1 for D (5 bases). V lost 2 bases and J lost 13, with 20 bases in between. Germline-derived CDR1 and CDR2 are LGHNA and YSLEER. The CDR3 extends over 15 amino acids.

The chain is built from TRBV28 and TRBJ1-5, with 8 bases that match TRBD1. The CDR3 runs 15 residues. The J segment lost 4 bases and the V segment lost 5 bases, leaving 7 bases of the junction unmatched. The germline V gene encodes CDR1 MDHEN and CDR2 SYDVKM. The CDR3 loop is CASSTTGVGNQPQHF. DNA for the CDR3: TGTGCCAGCAGTACGACAGGGGTTGGAAATCAGCCCCAGCATTTT. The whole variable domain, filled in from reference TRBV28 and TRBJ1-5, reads DVKVTQSSRYLVKRTGEKVFLECVQDMDHENMFWYRQDPGLGLRLIYFSYDVKMKEKGDIPEGYSVSREKKERFSLILESASTNQTSMYLCASSTTGVGNQPQHFGDGTRLSIL.

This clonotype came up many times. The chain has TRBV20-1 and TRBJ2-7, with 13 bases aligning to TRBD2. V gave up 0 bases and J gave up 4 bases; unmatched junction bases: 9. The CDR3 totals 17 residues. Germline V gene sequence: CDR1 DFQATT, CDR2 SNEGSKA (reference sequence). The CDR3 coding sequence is TGCAGTGCTAGAGATAGGAGACTAGCGGGAGGTATATACGAGCAGTACTTC. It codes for CSARDRRLAGGIYEQYF.

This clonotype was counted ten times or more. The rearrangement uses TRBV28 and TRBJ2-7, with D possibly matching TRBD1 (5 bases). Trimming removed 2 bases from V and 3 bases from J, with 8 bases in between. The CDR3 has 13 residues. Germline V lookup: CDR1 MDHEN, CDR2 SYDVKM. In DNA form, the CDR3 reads TGTGCCAGCAGTTTAGGTCAGGGCTACGAGCAGTACTTC. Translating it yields CASSLGQGYEQYF.

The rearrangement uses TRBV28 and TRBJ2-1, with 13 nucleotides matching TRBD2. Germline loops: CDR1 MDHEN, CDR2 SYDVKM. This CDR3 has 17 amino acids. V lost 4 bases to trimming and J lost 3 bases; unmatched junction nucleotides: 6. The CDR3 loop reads CASSYGTSGDIYNEQFF. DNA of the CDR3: TGTGCCAGCAGTTACGGGACTAGCGGGGACATCTACAATGAGCAGTTCTTC. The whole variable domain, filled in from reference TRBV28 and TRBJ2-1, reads DVKVTQSSRYLVKRTGEKVFLECVQDMDHENMFWYRQDPGLGLRLIYFSYDVKMKEKGDIPEGYSVSREKKERFSLILESASTNQTSMYLCASSYGTSGDIYNEQFFGPGTRLTVL.

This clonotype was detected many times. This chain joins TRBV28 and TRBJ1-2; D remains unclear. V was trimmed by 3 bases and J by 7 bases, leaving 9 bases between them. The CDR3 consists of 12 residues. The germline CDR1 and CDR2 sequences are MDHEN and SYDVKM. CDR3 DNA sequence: TGTGCCAGCAGTTTTGCGGGAGGTGGCTACACCTTC. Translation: CASSFAGGGYTF.

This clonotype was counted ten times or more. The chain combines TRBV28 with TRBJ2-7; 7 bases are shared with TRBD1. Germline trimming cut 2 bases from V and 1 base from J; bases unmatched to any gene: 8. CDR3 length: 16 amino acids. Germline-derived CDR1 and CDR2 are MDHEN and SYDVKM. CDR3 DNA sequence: TGTGCCAGCAGTTTACGGCCGGTGGGACAGTCCTACGAGCAGTACTTC. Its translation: CASSLRPVGQSYEQYF.

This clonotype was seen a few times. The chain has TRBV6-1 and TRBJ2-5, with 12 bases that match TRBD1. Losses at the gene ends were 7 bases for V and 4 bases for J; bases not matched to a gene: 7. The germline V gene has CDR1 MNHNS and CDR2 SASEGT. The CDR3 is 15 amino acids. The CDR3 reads CASTIWDRGRETQYF. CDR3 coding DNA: TGTGCCAGCACCATCTGGGACAGGGGGCGAGAGACCCAGTACTTC.

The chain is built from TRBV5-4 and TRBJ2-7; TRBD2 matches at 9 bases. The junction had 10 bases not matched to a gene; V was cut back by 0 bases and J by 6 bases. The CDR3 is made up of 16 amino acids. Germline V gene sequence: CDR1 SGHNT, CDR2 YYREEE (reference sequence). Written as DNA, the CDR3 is TGTGCCAGCAGCTTGGTCGGCGGGAGGGCCCTCAGCGAGCAGTACTTC. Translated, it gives CASSLVGGRALSEQYF. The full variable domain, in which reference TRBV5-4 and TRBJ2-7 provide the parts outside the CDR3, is ETGVTQSPTHLIKTRGQQVTLRCSSQSGHNTVSWYQQALGQGPQFIFQYYREEENGRGNFPPRFSGLQFPNYSSELNVNALELDDSALYLCASSLVGGRALSEQYFGPGTRLTVT.

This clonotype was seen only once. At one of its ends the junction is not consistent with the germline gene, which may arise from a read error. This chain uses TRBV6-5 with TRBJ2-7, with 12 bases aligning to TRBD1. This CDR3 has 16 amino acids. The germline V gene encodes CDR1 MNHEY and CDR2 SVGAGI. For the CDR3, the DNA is TGTGCCAGCAGTTATCGAGGGACAGGGGGCGACGACGAGCAGTGCTTC. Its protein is CASSYRGTGGDDEQCF.